Many counts were recorded for the clone carrying this T cell receptor beta chain. This entry belongs to a study of early T cells in non-severe SARS-CoV-2 infection. V lost 6 bases, J lost 8 bases, and 13 bases lay in between. Germline CDR1 and CDR2: MDHEN and SYDVKM. CDR3 length: 12 amino acids. Separate cDNA molecules each had unique molecular identifiers attached to them. TCRdb analysed the 5' RACE reads with MiXCR anew, one entry per CDR3 protein. Of approximately 30,000 distinct CDR3 sequences listed, approximately 4.4% were seen once; the top ten hold roughly 7.7%. V is TRBV28 and J is TRBJ1-1; possibly TRBD1 for D (5 bases). The sequencing input was whole blood. The clonotype comes from an adult who was a healthcare worker with PCR-confirmed SARS-CoV-2 infection or an uninfected control (not recorded which). The CDR3 nucleotides read TGTGCCAGCAGGTATGGGACGTTCGAAGCTTTCTTT. Translating it yields CASRYGTFEAFF. The full variable domain, completed using reference TRBV28 and TRBJ1-1, is DVKVTQSSRYLVKRTGEKVFLECVQDMDHENMFWYRQDPGLGLRLIYFSYDVKMKEKGDIPEGYSVSREKKERFSLILESASTNQTSMYLCASRYGTFEAFFGQGTRLTVV.